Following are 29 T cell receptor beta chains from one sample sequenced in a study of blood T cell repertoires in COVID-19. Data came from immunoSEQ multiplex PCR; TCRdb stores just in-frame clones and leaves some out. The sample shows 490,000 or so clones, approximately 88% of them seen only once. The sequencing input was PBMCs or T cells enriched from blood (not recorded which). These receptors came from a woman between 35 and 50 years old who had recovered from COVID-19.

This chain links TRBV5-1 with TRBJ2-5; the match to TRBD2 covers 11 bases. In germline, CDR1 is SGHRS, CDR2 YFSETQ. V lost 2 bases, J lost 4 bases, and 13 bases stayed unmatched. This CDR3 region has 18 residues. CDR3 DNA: TGCGCCAGCAGCTTCCCGCGGTCTGCGGGACTAGCGGTAGAGACCCAGTACTTC. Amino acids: CASSFPRSAGLAVETQYF.

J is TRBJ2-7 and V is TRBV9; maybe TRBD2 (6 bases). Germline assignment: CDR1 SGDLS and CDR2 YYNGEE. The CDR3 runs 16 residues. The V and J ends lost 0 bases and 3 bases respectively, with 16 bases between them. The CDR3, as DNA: TGTGCCAGCAGCGTAGCAGGGTCTAGCGAATACTACGAGCAGTACTTC. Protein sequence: CASSVAGSSEYYEQYF. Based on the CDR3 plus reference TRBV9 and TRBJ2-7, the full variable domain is DSGVTQTPKHLITATGQRVTLRCSPRSGDLSVYWYQQSLDQGLQFLIQYYNGEERAKGNILERFSAQQFPDLHSELNLSSLELGDSALYFCASSVAGSSEYYEQYFGPGTRLTVT.

As DNA, the CDR3 is TGTGCCAGCAGTTCGTCGATAGCGGGAGCCCCCCCTCACGAGCAGTACTTC. Protein: CASSSSIAGAPPHEQYF. The chain uses TRBV6-2 or TRBV6-3 and TRBJ2-7; 9 nucleotides agree with TRBD2. From germline, CDR1 is MNHEY and CDR2 SVGEGT. This CDR3 spans 17 amino acids. V was pared by 4 bases and J by 5 bases, with 15 bases of the junction left unmatched.

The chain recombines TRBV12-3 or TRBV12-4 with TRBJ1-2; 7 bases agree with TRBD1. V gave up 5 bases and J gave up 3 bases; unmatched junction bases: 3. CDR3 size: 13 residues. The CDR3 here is CASSRQGYYGYTF. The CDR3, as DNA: TGTGCCAGCAGTCGACAGGGATACTATGGCTACACCTTC.

CDR3 loop: CASSESAAYGYTF. In nucleotides, the CDR3 is TGCGCCAGCAGTGAGTCGGCCGCCTATGGCTACACCTTC. The rearrangement joins TRBV10-1 to TRBJ1-2, with D unclear. This CDR3 comprises 13 residues. Germline-derived CDR1 and CDR2 are WNHNN and SYGVQD (reference sequence). Trimming took off 0 bases at V and 4 bases at J, with 6 bases between the two ends.

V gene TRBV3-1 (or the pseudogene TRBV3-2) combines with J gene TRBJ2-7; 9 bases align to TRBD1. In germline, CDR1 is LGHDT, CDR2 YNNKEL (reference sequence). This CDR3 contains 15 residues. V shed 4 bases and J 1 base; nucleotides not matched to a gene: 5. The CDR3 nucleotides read TGTGCCAGCAGCCTGGTACAGGGGGCTTCCTACGAGCAGTACTTC. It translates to CASSLVQGASYEQYF.

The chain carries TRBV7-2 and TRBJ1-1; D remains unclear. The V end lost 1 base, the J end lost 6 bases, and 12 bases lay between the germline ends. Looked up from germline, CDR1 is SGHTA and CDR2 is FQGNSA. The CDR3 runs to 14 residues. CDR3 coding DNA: TGTGCCAGCAGCTTAGGGCAGCTTAGCGCTGAAGCTTTCTTT. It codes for CASSLGQLSAEAFF.

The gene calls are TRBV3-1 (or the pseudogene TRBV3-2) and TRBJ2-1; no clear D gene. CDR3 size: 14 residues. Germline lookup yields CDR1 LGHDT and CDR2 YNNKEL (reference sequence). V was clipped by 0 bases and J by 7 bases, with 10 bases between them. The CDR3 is CASSQESIQNEQFF. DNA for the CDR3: TGTGCCAGCAGCCAAGAATCTATACAGAATGAGCAGTTCTTC.

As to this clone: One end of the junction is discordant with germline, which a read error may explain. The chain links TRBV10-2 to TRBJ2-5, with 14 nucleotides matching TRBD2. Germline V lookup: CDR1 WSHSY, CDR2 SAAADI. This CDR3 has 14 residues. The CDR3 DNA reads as TGCGCCAGCAGTGAGCCGAGGACTAGCGGGAGGCTAAACTTC. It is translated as CASSEPRTSGRLNF.

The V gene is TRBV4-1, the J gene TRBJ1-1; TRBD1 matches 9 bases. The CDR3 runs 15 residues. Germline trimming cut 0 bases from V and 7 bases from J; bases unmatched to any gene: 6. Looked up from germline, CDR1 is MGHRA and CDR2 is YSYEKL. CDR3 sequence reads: CASSQDRDRENEAFF. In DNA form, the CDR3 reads TGCGCCAGCAGCCAAGATCGGGACAGGGAGAATGAAGCTTTCTTT.

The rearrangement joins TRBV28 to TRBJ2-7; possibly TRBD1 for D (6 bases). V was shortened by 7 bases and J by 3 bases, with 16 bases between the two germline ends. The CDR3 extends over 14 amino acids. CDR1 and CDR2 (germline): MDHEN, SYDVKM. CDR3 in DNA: TGTGCCAGCATTGGGGACAAATTAGACTACGAGCAGTACTTC. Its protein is CASIGDKLDYEQYF.

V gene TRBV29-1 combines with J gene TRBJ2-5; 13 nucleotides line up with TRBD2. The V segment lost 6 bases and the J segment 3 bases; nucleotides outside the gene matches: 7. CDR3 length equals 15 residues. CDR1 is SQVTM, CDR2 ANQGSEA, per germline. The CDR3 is CSVGGLAGEKETQYF. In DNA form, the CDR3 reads TGCAGCGTGGGCGGACTAGCGGGAGAAAAAGAGACCCAGTACTTC.

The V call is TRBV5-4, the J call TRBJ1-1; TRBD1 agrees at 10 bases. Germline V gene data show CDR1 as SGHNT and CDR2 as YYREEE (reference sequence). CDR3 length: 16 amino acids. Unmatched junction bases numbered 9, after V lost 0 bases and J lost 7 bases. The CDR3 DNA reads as TGTGCCAGCAGCTTGGGACAGGGGGCCGGAACCATTGAAGCTTTCTTT. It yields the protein CASSLGQGAGTIEAFF. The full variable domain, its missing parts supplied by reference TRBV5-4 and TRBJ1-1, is ETGVTQSPTHLIKTRGQQVTLRCSSQSGHNTVSWYQQALGQGPQFIFQYYREEENGRGNFPPRFSGLQFPNYSSELNVNALELDDSALYLCASSLGQGAGTIEAFFGQGTRLTVV.

In DNA form, the CDR3 reads TGTGCCAGAAGCTTAATACTAGCGGGAGACAATGAGCAGTTCTTC. It is translated as CARSLILAGDNEQFF. V and J are TRBV7-5 and TRBJ2-1; TRBD2 is the table's D call, not checked against the DNA. TRBV7-5 constitutes a pseudogene. CDR3 length equals 15 residues.

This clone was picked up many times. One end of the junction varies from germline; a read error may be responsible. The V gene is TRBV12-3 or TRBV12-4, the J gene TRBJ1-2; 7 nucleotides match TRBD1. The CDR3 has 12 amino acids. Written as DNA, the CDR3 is TGTGCCAGCAGCCAATCCCGGGACAGAAGACTCTTC. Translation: CASSQSRDRRLF.

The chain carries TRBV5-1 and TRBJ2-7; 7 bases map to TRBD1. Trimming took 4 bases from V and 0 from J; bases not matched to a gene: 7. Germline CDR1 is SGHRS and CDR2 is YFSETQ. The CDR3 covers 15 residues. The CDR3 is CASSLTGSSSYEQYF. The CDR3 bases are TGCGCCAGCAGCCTGACAGGGTCAAGCTCCTACGAGCAGTACTTC.

The CDR3 coding sequence is TGTGCCAGTAGAAGGGGGGGCCTCAACTCGAACACCGGGGAGCTGTTTTTT. This gives the protein CASRRGGLNSNTGELFF. The chain is built from TRBV19 and TRBJ2-2, with TRBD2 as a possible D gene (7 bases). Germline values: CDR1 LNHDA, CDR2 SQIVND (reference sequence). Trimming took off 6 bases at V and 0 bases at J, with 17 bases between the two ends. The length of the CDR3 is 17 residues.

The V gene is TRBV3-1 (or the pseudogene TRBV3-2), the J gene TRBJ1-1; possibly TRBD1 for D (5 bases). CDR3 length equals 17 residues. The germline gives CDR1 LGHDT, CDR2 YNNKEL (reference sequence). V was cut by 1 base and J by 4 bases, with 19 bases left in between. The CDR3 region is CASSQVGIGGLGTEAFF. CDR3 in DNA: TGTGCCAGCAGCCAAGTTGGTATCGGGGGACTCGGCACTGAAGCTTTCTTT.

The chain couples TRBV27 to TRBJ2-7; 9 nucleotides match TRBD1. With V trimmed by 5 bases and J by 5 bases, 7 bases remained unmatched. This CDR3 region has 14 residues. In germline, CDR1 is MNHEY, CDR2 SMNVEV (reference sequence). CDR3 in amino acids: CASSVQDRGNEQYF. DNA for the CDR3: TGTGCCAGCAGTGTGCAGGACAGGGGTAACGAGCAGTACTTC.

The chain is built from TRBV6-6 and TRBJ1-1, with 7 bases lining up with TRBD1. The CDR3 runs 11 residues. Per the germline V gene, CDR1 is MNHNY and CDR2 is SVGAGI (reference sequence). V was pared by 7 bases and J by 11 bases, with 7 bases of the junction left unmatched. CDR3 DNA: TGTGCCAGCACTCCGGGGACAGCGGCTTTCTTT. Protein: CASTPGTAAFF.

The CDR3 is CASSNTGLGEQYF. DNA for the CDR3: TGTGCCAGCAGTAATACAGGGTTGGGCGAGCAGTACTTC. The chain has TRBV12-3 or TRBV12-4 and TRBJ2-7; the D gene is possibly TRBD1 (6 bases). This CDR3 contains 13 residues. V shed 5 bases and J shed 6 bases, with 14 bases lying between them.

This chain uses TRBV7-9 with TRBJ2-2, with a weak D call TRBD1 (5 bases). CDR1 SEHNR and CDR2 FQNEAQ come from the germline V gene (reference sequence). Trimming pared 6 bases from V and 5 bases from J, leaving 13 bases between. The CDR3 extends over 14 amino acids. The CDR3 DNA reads TGTGCCAGCAGACCCATAGGGGAAACCGGGGAGCTGTTTTTT. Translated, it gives CASRPIGETGELFF.

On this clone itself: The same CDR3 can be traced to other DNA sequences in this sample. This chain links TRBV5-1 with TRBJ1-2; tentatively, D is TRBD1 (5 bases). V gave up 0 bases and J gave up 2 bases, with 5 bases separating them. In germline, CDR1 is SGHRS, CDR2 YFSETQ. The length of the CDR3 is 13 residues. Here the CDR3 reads CASSLGQNYGYTF. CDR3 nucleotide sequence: TGCGCCAGCAGCTTGGGACAGAACTATGGCTACACCTTC.

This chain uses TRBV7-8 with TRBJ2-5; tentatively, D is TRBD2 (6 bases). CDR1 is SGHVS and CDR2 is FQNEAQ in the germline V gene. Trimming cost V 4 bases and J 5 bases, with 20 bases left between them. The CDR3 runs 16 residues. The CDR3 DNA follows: TGTGCCAGCAGCTGGGACTCGGGGGTTAGGGAGGAGACCCAGTACTTC. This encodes CASSWDSGVREETQYF.

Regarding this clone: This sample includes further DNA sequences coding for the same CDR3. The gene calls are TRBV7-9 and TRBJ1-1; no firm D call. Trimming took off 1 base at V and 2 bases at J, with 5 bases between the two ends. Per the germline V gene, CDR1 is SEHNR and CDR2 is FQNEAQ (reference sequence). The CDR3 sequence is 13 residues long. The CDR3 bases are TGTGCCAGCAGCTTAGGGGCCAACACTGAAGCTTTCTTT. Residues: CASSLGANTEAFF.

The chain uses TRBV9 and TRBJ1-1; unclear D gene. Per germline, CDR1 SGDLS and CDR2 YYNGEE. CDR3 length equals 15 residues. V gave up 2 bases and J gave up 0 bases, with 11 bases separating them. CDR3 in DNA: TGTGCCAGCAGCGTCAGGCCATCAATGAACACTGAAGCTTTCTTT. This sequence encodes CASSVRPSMNTEAFF.

The CDR3 sequence is CASSLVTGGFQETQYF. The CDR3 coding sequence is TGTGCCAGCAGCTTAGTGACAGGGGGGTTCCAAGAGACCCAGTACTTC. The chain employs TRBV11-3 and TRBJ2-5, with TRBD1 matching 9 bases. This CDR3 comprises 16 residues. Germline V gene sequence: CDR1 SGHNT, CDR2 YENEEA. With V trimmed by 1 base and J by 1 base, 4 bases remained unmatched.

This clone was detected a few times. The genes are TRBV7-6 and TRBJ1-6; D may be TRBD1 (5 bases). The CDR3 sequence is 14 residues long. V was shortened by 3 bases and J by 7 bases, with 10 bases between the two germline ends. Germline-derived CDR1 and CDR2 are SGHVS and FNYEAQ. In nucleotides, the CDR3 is TGTGCCAGCAGCTTCGGGGGAGGGAATTCACCCCTCCACTTT. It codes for CASSFGGGNSPLHF.

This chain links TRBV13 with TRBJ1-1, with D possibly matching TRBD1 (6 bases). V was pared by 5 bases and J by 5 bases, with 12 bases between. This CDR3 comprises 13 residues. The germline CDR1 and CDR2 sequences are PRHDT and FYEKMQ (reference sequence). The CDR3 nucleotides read TGTGCCAGCAGCGGAACAGGGAAGACTGAAGCTTTCTTT. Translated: CASSGTGKTEAFF.